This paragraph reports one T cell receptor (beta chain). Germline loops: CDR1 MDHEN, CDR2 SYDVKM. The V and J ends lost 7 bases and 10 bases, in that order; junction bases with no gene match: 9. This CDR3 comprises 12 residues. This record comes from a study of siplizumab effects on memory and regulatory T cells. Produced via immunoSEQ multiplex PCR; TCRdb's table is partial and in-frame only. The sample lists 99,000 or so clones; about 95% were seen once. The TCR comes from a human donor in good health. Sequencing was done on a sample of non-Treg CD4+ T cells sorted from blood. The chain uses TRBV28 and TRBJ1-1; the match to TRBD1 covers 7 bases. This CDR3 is CASTDRVDGAFF. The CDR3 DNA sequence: TGTGCCAGCACAGACAGGGTTGATGGAGCTTTCTTT.